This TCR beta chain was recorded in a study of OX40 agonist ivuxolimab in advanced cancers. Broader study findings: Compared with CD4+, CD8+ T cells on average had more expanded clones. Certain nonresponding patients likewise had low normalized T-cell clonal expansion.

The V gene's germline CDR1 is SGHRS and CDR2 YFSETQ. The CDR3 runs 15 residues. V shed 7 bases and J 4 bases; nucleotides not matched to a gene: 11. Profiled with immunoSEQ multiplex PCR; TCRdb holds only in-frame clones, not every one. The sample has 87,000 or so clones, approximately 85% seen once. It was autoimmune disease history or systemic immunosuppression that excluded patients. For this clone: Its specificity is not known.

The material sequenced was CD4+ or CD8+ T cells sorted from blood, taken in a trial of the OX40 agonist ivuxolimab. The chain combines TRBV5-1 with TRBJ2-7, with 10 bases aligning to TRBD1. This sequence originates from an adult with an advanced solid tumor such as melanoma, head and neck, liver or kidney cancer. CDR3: CASLITGQGIYEQYF. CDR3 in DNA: TGCGCCAGCCTAATAACGGGACAGGGGATTTACGAGCAGTACTTC.